The T cell receptor beta chain under discussion was sequenced for a study of T cells after yellow fever vaccination. Study information: It was SMART-Seq v4 Ultra Low Input that prepared the fractions with low cell numbers.

The 5'RACE template-switching step produced TCR cDNA and added a universal primer site and UMIs. Each CDR3 protein gets one entry after TCRdb re-called the 5' RACE reads with MiXCR. The sample consists of hundreds of thousands of distinct CDR3 sequences, roughly 13% of them appearing once. General study results and limits: By day 5 rather than day 15, the secondary response had peaked, though it was weaker. Most clones from primary vaccination resurfaced after the booster (under 97% CD4, about 91% CD8).

This clonotype occurred many times. Its antigen remains unknown. The receptor comes from a man aged 25-45 years who received the YFV17D yellow fever vaccine. The source material was PBMCs, sampled on the day of the yellow fever booster vaccination.

The CDR3 DNA sequence: TGCGCCAGCAGCTCCGGGACAACGGGTGGAAACACCATATATTTT. It is translated as CASSSGTTGGNTIYF. The V call is TRBV5-1, the J call TRBJ1-3; a weak D match, TRBD1 (6 bases). CDR1 is SGHRS, CDR2 YFSETQ, per germline. CDR3 length equals 15 residues. With 3 bases removed from V and 3 bases from J, the gap between germline ends came to 13 bases.